Below, 11 T cell receptor beta chains from the same sample are listed, as sequenced in a study of cytomegalovirus exposure and HLA in healthy donors (dated by TCRdb to between 2016 and 2019). Library creation used the immunoSEQ multiplex PCR assay. For the multiplex PCR, a mixture combining 60 forward primers for TCR Vbeta segments and 13 reverse primers for TCR Jbeta segments was used. This is the immuneACCESS table as TCRdb keeps it, with only in-frame sequences that have V and J called. A part of the clones is gone; compared with another copy, unresolved V genes explain less than half, and the rest is unexplained. The sample contains approximately 120,000 clones, around three quarters of them found a single time. The ten largest clones take up 9.5% to 15% of the sample. Sequences were obtained from PBMCs. The receptors were gathered from a middle-aged woman in good health and CMV-seropositive.

The chain combines TRBV13 with TRBJ2-5; a weak D match, TRBD1 (7 bases). V shed 5 bases and J shed 13 bases, with 14 bases lying between them. Per the germline V gene, CDR1 is PRHDT and CDR2 is FYEKMQ (reference sequence). The CDR3 sequence is 11 residues long. CDR3 DNA: TGTGCCAGCAGCGCCGGAGGGGGCCTGTACTTC. Amino acids: CASSAGGGLYF. Full variable domain (rest looked up from reference TRBV13 and TRBJ2-5): AAGVIQSPRHLIKEKRETATLKCYPIPRHDTVYWYQQGPGQDPQFLISFYEKMQSDKGSIPDRFSAQQFSDYHSELNMSSLELGDSALYFCASSAGGGLYFGPGTRLLVL.

In its sample, this clone was seen a few times. The chain employs TRBV28 and TRBJ2-7, with D perhaps matching TRBD1 (6 bases). V dropped 4 bases and J dropped 6 bases, with 16 bases sitting between them. The CDR3 runs 14 residues. Germline CDR1 and CDR2: MDHEN and SYDVKM. DNA of the CDR3: TGTGCCAGCAGTTCCCCACAGGGTCCGGGCGAGCAGTACTTC. Residues: CASSSPQGPGEQYF.

The chain is built from TRBV19 and TRBJ1-5; maybe TRBD1 (6 bases). V was pared by 6 bases and J by 4 bases, with 16 bases between. Germline V gene sequence: CDR1 LNHDA, CDR2 SQIVND (reference sequence). CDR3 size: 15 residues. CDR3 sequence (DNA): TGTGCCAGTAGAGCCCCGGGACACCAAAATCAGCCCCAGCATTTT. Translated, it gives CASRAPGHQNQPQHF. Full variable domain (remainder filled in from reference TRBV19 and TRBJ1-5): DGGITQSPKYLFRKEGQNVTLSCEQNLNHDAMYWYRQDPGQGLRLIYYSQIVNDFQKGDIAEGYSVSREKKESFPLTVTSAQKNPTAFYLCASRAPGHQNQPQHFGDGTRLSIL.

This chain uses TRBV11-2 with TRBJ2-7; 7 nucleotides agree with TRBD1. Germline loops: CDR1 SGHAT, CDR2 FQNNGV. J lost 5 bases, V lost 5 bases, and 9 bases had no gene match. The CDR3 is made up of 14 amino acids. The CDR3 sequence: CASSPTTGIHEQYF. In DNA, the CDR3 is TGTGCCAGCAGCCCGACGACAGGGATCCACGAGCAGTACTTC.

The rearrangement joins TRBV19 to TRBJ2-3; the D gene is possibly TRBD2 (6 bases). Germline CDR1 and CDR2: LNHDA and SQIVND (reference sequence). This CDR3 contains 16 residues. V was cut by 5 bases and J by 2 bases, with 17 bases left in between. The CDR3 loop reads CASSRRAARFTDTQYF. Written as DNA, the CDR3 is TGTGCCAGTAGTCGGAGGGCAGCCCGATTCACAGATACGCAGTATTTT.

This chain joins TRBV28 and TRBJ2-7; 7 bases are shared with TRBD1. J gave up 6 bases and V 6 bases, and 8 bases lay outside the gene matches. CDR1 and CDR2 from the germline V gene are MDHEN and SYDVKM. The CDR3 sequence is 13 residues long. CDR3 sequence reads: CASRTGWLGEQYF. The CDR3 region has the DNA TGTGCCAGCAGGACAGGGTGGCTCGGCGAGCAGTACTTC.

This clone was seen only once. V and J are TRBV5-1 and TRBJ2-1; 8 nucleotides agree with TRBD2. The CDR3 is 14 amino acids. The germline gives CDR1 SGHRS, CDR2 YFSETQ. Trimming cost V 8 bases and J 7 bases; bases outside gene matches: 11. The CDR3 reads CASNSGTGDNEQFF. As DNA, the CDR3 is TGCGCCAGTAATAGCGGGACGGGGGATAATGAGCAGTTCTTC.

The chain is built from TRBV14 and TRBJ1-6; D gene uncertain. The CDR3 consists of 13 residues. The germline V and J ends were trimmed by 2 bases and 5 bases, with 4 bases remaining between them. From germline, CDR1 is SGHDN and CDR2 FVKESK. CDR3 residues: CASSQIDNSPLHF. The CDR3 region has the DNA TGTGCCAGCAGCCAAATCGATAATTCACCCCTCCACTTT.

The V call is TRBV4-1, the J call TRBJ1-1, with D tentatively TRBD1 (5 bases). The length of the CDR3 is 15 residues. Deletions cut 5 bases from V and 0 bases from J, with 13 bases between. Germline loops: CDR1 MGHRA, CDR2 YSYEKL. CDR3 sequence reads: CASSEGEDLNTEAFF. The CDR3 DNA follows: TGCGCCAGCAGCGAAGGGGAGGATCTGAACACTGAAGCTTTCTTT.

The chain joins TRBV7-3 to TRBJ1-5, with a tentative D call TRBD1 (6 bases). V was trimmed by 6 bases and J by 3 bases, leaving 9 bases between them. The length of the CDR3 is 13 residues. CDR1 and CDR2 from the germline V gene are SGHTA and FQGTGA. DNA of the CDR3: TGTGCCAGCAGAAGGGGGTTCAATCAGCCCCAGCATTTT. This encodes CASRRGFNQPQHF.

This rearrangement joins TRBV5-6 to TRBJ2-7; the D gene is possibly TRBD2 (5 bases). Deletions cut 3 bases from V and 1 base from J, with 17 bases between. This CDR3 is built from 16 residues. Looked up from germline, CDR1 is SGHDT and CDR2 is YYEEEE. The CDR3 DNA is TGTGCCAGCAGCTCGCATCGGACTGGGCGATCCTACGAGCAGTACTTC. Translation gives CASSSHRTGRSYEQYF.